This T cell receptor beta chain came from a study of beta chain features in type 1 diabetes. The whole isolated RNA underwent reverse transcription, so sequencing captured expressed TCRB transcripts. The repertoire was sequenced with immunoSEQ multiplex PCR; TCRdb's copy has only in-frame clones and lacks some. Of over 650,000 clones in the sample, more than 12% were seen once. This clone has a handful of counts. The antigen is not known. Overall study findings and caveats: For Type 1 diabetes patients, all four CD4+ subsets carried TCRB CDR3s that were moderately but significantly shorter. Patients' naive, central memory and Treg TCRB repertoires seemed closer to one another than those of healthy donors.

Isolation of CD4+ naive, central memory, regulatory and stem cell-like memory cells was achieved by sorting via CD45RO/CCR7/CD25/CD127/CD95/CD27. Post-sort purity exceeded 95% for all sorted populations. Specimen: naive CD4+ T cells from blood. This TCR derives from a man between 18 and 35 years old with type 1 diabetes.

This CDR3 reads CASSLVRTSYEQYF. The CDR3 DNA reads TGCGCCAGCAGCTTGGTCCGGACTAGCTACGAGCAGTACTTC. V gene TRBV5-1 combines with J gene TRBJ2-7; 7 bases map to TRBD2. Germline V gene sequence: CDR1 SGHRS, CDR2 YFSETQ. Trimming cost V 0 bases and J 3 bases; bases outside gene matches: 3. The CDR3 is 14 residues long.